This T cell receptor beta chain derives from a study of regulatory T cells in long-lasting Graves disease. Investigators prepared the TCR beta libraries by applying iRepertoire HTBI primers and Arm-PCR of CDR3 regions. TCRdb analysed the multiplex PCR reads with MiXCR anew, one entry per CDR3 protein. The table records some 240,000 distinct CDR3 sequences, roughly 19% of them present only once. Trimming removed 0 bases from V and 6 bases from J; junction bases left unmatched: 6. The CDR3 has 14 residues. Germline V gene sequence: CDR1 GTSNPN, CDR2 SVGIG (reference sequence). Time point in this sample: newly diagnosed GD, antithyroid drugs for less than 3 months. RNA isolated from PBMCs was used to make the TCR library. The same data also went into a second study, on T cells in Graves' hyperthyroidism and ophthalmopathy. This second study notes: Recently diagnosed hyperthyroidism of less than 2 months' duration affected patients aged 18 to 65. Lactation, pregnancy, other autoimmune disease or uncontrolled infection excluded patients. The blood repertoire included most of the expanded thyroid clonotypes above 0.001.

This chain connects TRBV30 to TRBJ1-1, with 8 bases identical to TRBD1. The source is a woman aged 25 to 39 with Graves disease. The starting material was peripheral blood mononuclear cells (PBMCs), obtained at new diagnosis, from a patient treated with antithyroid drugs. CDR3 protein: CAWSVRAGGSEAFF. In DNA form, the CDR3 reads TGTGCCTGGAGTGTAAGGGCAGGGGGCTCTGAAGCTTTCTTT.